Reported below is one TCR beta chain. Germline V gene lookup returns CDR1 DFQATT and CDR2 SNEGSKA (reference sequence). V gave up 4 bases and J gave up 8 bases; unmatched junction bases: 10. The CDR3 sequence is 14 residues long. An amount of RNA that ranged from roughly 0.5 to 1 ug was reverse transcribed with random hexamers. One entry per CDR3 protein, called by TCRdb with MiXCR from the immunoSEQ multiplex PCR reads. There are approximately 160,000 distinct CDR3 sequences in the sample; 93% occur only once, and just over 0.13% lies in the top ten. The sample comes from a study of CD8 T cells in Susac syndrome.

The sample taken for sequencing was CD4+ T cells from PBMCs. The clonotype was recovered from a human donor in good health. The J gene is TRBJ2-1, the V gene TRBV20-1, with 8 bases that match TRBD2. CDR3 sequence reads: CSATGLALGHEQFF. CDR3 nucleotide sequence: TGCAGTGCTACTGGACTAGCCTTAGGCCATGAGCAGTTCTTC.